Each of the 22 T cell receptor beta chains below was sequenced from the same sample in a study of blood T cells in healthy people across ages. The use of a sample-barcoded 5' primer and a J-beta primer mix characterized a second PCR of about 7 to 12 cycles. MiXCR, run by TCRdb on the 5' RACE reads, gives a single entry per CDR3 protein. The sample shows 1.8 million or so distinct CDR3 sequences, about 39% of them seen only once. The sequenced sample consisted of blood. The receptors stem from a human donor in good health.

V gene TRBV3-1 combines with J gene TRBJ2-7, with D hard to call. TRBJ2-5 matches the DNA end more closely, so the J call is doubtful. Germline loops: CDR1 LGHDT, CDR2 YNNKEL (reference sequence). The CDR3 extends over 16 amino acids. CDR3 region: CASSQDWWRNQETQYF. The CDR3 DNA follows: TGTGCCAGCAGCCAAGATTGGTGGCGGAACCAAGAGACCCAGTACTTC.

CDR3 residues: CSGTGTGRYYEQYF. CDR3 DNA: TGCAGCGGCACCGGGACAGGGAGATACTACGAGCAGTACTTC. The chain carries TRBV20-1 and TRBJ2-7; 9 bases match TRBD1. The CDR3 contains 14 residues. Per germline, CDR1 DFQATT and CDR2 SNEGSKA (reference sequence).

The chain combines TRBV11-2 with TRBJ2-5; D may be TRBD1 (5 bases). The end of the DNA fits TRBJ2-7 better, so the J call may be wrong. CDR1 is SGHAT, CDR2 FQNNGV, per germline. The CDR3 spans 13 residues. CDR3 residues: CASSLSRAHEQYF. The CDR3 region has the DNA TGTGCCAGCAGCTTATCCAGGGCCCACGAGCAGTACTTC.

This clonotype was seen a handful of times. Because the CDR3's place on the DNA is in doubt, the DNA is left out and the CDR3 is given as listed by TCRdb. The gene calls are TRBV28 and TRBJ2-1; the listed D gene, TRBD1, was not tested against the DNA. The CDR3 comprises 15 residues, both ends counted. CDR1 and CDR2 from the germline V gene are MDHEN and SYDVKM. This chain's CDR3 is CASSTSWGSYNEQFF.

The chain joins TRBV4-2 to TRBJ1-5; D ambiguous. Germline loops: CDR1 LGHNA, CDR2 YNFKEQ. Trimming cost V 2 bases and J 5 bases, with 7 bases left between them. CDR3 length equals 13 residues. CDR3 protein: CASSQTRDQPQHF. CDR3 DNA sequence: TGTGCCAGCAGCCAAACTCGGGATCAGCCCCAGCATTTT.

The rearrangement uses TRBV7-9 and TRBJ1-2; no reliable D call. Trimming removed 5 bases at V and 8 bases at J, with 12 bases between. This CDR3 spans 12 amino acids. Germline-derived CDR1 and CDR2 are SEHNR and FQNEAQ (reference sequence). The chain's CDR3 is CASSAPSGGYTF. The DNA for the CDR3 is TGTGCCAGCAGCGCTCCGAGCGGAGGCTACACCTTC.

This clonotype was found a few times. The CDR3 spells CSASIRDNHGYTF. DNA for the CDR3: TGCAGTGCTTCCATCCGGGACAATCACGGCTACACCTTC. The chain carries TRBV20-1 and TRBJ1-2, with D possibly being TRBD1 (6 bases). Germline V gene sequence: CDR1 DFQATT, CDR2 SNEGSKA (reference sequence). The CDR3 is made up of 13 amino acids. Trimming pared 5 bases from V and 8 bases from J, leaving 18 bases between.

A word on this clonotype: Possible read error: a much larger clone is one base away. CDR3 residues: CASSPGQGRGRNEQFF. CDR3 DNA sequence: TGTGCCAGCAGCCCTGGCCAGGGACGGGGTCGGAATGAGCAGTTCTTC. The V call is TRBV6-5, the J call TRBJ2-1; the D gene could be TRBD1 or TRBD2 (5 bases each). There are 16 residues in the CDR3. The ends were cut back, 6 bases at V and 7 bases at J, with 22 bases in the middle. The germline CDR1 and CDR2 sequences are MNHEY and SVGAGI.

V gene TRBV7-2 combines with J gene TRBJ1-2; a weak D match, TRBD1 (6 bases). V lost 7 bases and J 7 bases, leaving 16 bases between the germline ends. Germline assignment: CDR1 SGHTA and CDR2 FQGNSA. The CDR3 consists of 13 residues. CDR3 DNA sequence: TGTGCCAGCAACATGATAGGGGGGGCTGGCTACACCTTC. The encoded protein is CASNMIGGAGYTF.

In this sample, this clonotype turned up a few times. The rearrangement uses TRBV6-2 or TRBV6-3 and TRBJ1-1; D ambiguous. The CDR3 sequence is 13 residues long. With 6 bases removed from V and 4 bases from J, the gap between germline ends came to 12 bases. The germline V gene encodes CDR1 MNHEY and CDR2 SVGEGT. The CDR3 DNA follows: TGTGCCAGCAGCCGGGAGGCGGGCACTGAAGCTTTCTTT. Translation: CASSREAGTEAFF.

V gene TRBV5-6 combines with J gene TRBJ2-1; D tentatively reads TRBD1 or TRBD2 (6 bases each). The V and J ends lost 2 bases and 10 bases respectively, with 13 bases between them. This CDR3 comprises 13 residues. The germline gives CDR1 SGHDT, CDR2 YYEEEE. CDR3 DNA sequence: TGTGCCAGCAGCTTCGTTATGGGGGGCGAGCAGTTCTTC. Translating it yields CASSFVMGGEQFF.

The rearrangement links TRBV6-5 to TRBJ2-7, with 9 bases fitting TRBD1. This CDR3 has 16 residues. Germline CDR1 is MNHEY and CDR2 is SVGAGI. Unmatched junction bases numbered 15, after V lost 6 bases and J lost 6 bases. The CDR3 region has the DNA TGTGCCAGCAGCCAAGCCTCCTCGACAGGGGGGGGCGAGCAGTACTTC. This sequence encodes CASSQASSTGGGEQYF.

This clonotype was observed a single time. The chain joins TRBV7-2 to TRBJ2-1; 7 bases map to TRBD1. V lost 4 bases, J lost 4 bases, and 13 bases stayed unmatched. There are 17 residues in the CDR3. Germline CDR1 is SGHTA and CDR2 is FQGNSA. CDR3 loop: CASSSMVGDRVYNEQFF. DNA of the CDR3: TGTGCCAGCAGCTCCATGGTGGGGGACAGAGTATACAATGAGCAGTTCTTC.

This clonotype was seen only a few times. V is TRBV20-1 and J is TRBJ1-2, with a weak D call TRBD1 (5 bases). Per germline, CDR1 DFQATT and CDR2 SNEGSKA (reference sequence). The CDR3 consists of 11 residues. V lost 3 bases, J lost 9 bases, and 11 bases lay in between. The chain's CDR3 is CSARGAGSYTF. CDR3 coding DNA: TGCAGTGCTAGGGGAGCAGGGAGCTACACCTTC.

This clonotype was seen more than once but under ten times. The chain is built from TRBV7-8 and TRBJ1-1, with D uncertain. CDR1 is SGHVS, CDR2 FQNEAQ, per germline. The CDR3 consists of 15 residues. With 4 bases removed from V and 1 base from J, the gap between germline ends came to 13 bases. The CDR3 coding sequence is TGTGCCAGCAGCTCTCTCAATCGGTGGAACACTGAAGCTTTCTTT. Protein: CASSSLNRWNTEAFF.

The chain couples TRBV25-1 to TRBJ1-1; TRBD1 agrees at 7 bases. The CDR3 has 15 residues. The ends lost 3 bases at V and 3 bases at J; junction bases unmatched: 7. The germline V gene encodes CDR1 MGHDK and CDR2 SYGVNS. As DNA, the CDR3 is TGTGCCAGCAGTGAGCATGGGACAGCCCACACTGAAGCTTTCTTT. It codes for CASSEHGTAHTEAFF.

This clonotype was detected a few times. The V call is TRBV4-1, the J call TRBJ2-5; 8 bases line up with TRBD2. V gave up 2 bases and J gave up 5 bases; unmatched junction bases: 10. The CDR3 length is 16 residues. The germline V gene has CDR1 MGHRA and CDR2 YSYEKL. The CDR3, as DNA: TGCGCCAGCAGCCAACCCCGGGGGGGGTTGCAGGAGACCCAGTACTTC. Amino acid sequence: CASSQPRGGLQETQYF.

The chain uses TRBV11-3 and TRBJ2-5; 8 positions match TRBD2. J lost 5 bases, V lost 5 bases, and 13 bases had no gene match. CDR1 is SGHNT, CDR2 YENEEA, per germline. The CDR3 contains 16 residues. CDR3 nucleotides: TGTGCCAGCAGCGGACGGGGGGGCCATAGGGGGGAGACCCAGTACTTC. It encodes CASSGRGGHRGETQYF.

V is TRBV25-1 and J is TRBJ1-6; TRBD1 might be the D (5 bases). V was pared by 1 base and J by 10 bases, with 14 bases between. The CDR3 loop spans 15 amino acids. Germline assignment: CDR1 MGHDK and CDR2 SYGVNS. CDR3 residues: CASSESWGIGSPLHF. CDR3 bases: TGTGCCAGCAGTGAATCCTGGGGCATAGGCTCACCCCTCCACTTT.

This sequence joins TRBV20-1 and TRBJ2-5, with a tentative D call TRBD2 (6 bases). The J call is uncertain, as TRBJ2-7 better fits the DNA end. The CDR3 length is 14 residues. Germline CDR1 reads DFQATT; CDR2 reads SNEGSKA (reference sequence). This CDR3 reads CSAPLPGLASEQYF. For the CDR3, the DNA is TGCAGTGCCCCTTTACCGGGACTGGCATCCGAGCAGTACTTC.

The CDR3: CASRLIGQGTDTQYF. CDR3 coding DNA: TGTGCCAGCAGACTTATAGGCCAGGGGACGGATACGCAGTATTTT. The chain employs TRBV5-5 and TRBJ2-3; a possible D gene is TRBD1 (6 bases). V lost 5 bases and J lost 6, with 19 bases in between. The CDR3 loop spans 15 amino acids. CDR1 and CDR2 (germline): SGHKS, YYEKEE (reference sequence). Full variable domain (missing parts from reference TRBV5-5 and TRBJ2-3): DAGVTQSPTHLIKTRGQQVTLRCSPISGHKSVSWYQQVLGQGPQFIFQYYEKEERGRGNFPDRFSARQFPNYSSELNVNALLLGDSALYLCASRLIGQGTDTQYFGPGTRLTVL.

The V and J genes are TRBV12-3 or TRBV12-4 and TRBJ2-1, with 11 bases lining up with TRBD2. This CDR3 has 16 amino acids. V was pared by 4 bases and J by 4 bases, with 6 bases of the junction left unmatched. The chain's CDR3 is CASSYRLAGPYNEQFF. CDR3 DNA: TGTGCCAGCAGTTATCGACTAGCGGGGCCGTACAATGAGCAGTTCTTC.